Listed below are T cell receptor beta chains from one sample, sequenced in a study of blood T cell repertoires in COVID-19. Sequenced by immunoSEQ multiplex PCR; TCRdb stores in-frame clones only, minus some. The sample has approximately 9,700 clones; approximately 90% are singletons. The sample comprised peripheral blood. These receptors were obtained from a human donor in a cohort sampled during active COVID-19. Each CDR3 is given with its conserved first and last residue. The D gene is left open where the match is weak. Only some rows state a clone size, as once, few, many or a class for expanded clones.

j_call d_call v_call clone_size cdr3_nt cdr3_aa
TRBJ2-5 NA TRBV29-1 NA TGCAGCGTTCAAGGGGCCCAAGAGACCCAGTACTTC CSVQGAQETQYF
TRBJ1-6 NA TRBV5-1 NA TGCGCCAGCAGCTTGGACGGGTCCTATAATTCACCCCTCCACTTT CASSLDGSYNSPLHF
TRBJ2-3 NA TRBV9 few TGTGCCAGCAGCTCAGGAGGGGGCCTGGGCAACACAGATACGCAGTATTTT CASSSGGGLGNTDTQYF
TRBJ1-6 TRBD1 TRBV19 NA TGTGCCAGTAGTATTGGGACAGGGGGCAAATCACCCCTCCACTTT CASSIGTGGKSPLHF
TRBJ1-1 NA TRBV7-9 NA TGTGCCAGCAGTCCCCAGGGCTTCGGCAACACTGAAGCTTTCTTT CASSPQGFGNTEAFF
TRBJ1-3 TRBD1 TRBV11-2 NA TGTGCCACTCAGGGGGCTGGAAACACCATATATTTT CATQGAGNTIYF
TRBJ2-7 NA TRBV2 NA TGTGCCAGCAGTGCGGTCTACGAGCAGTACTTC CASSAVYEQYF
TRBJ1-4 TRBD1 TRBV6-5 NA TGTGCCAGCAACAAGGGACAGGGGGGAAAACTGTTTTTT CASNKGQGGKLFF
TRBJ2-5 TRBD2 TRBV10-3 NA TGTGCCGCAGCCGGGGGCGGGGGGGCCCAAGAGACCCAGTACTTC CAAAGGGGAQETQYF
TRBJ2-7 NA TRBV10-3 NA TGTGCCATCAGTGAGTCGACAGCAACCTACGAGCAGTACTTC CAISESTATYEQYF
TRBJ1-2 NA TRBV12-3/TRBV12-4 NA TGTGCCAGCAGTTTAGGGCGGAACTATGGCTACACCTTC CASSLGRNYGYTF
TRBJ2-2 TRBD1 TRBV7-9 NA TGTGCCAGCACCAAAACCGGGACAGGGAACACCGGGGAGCTGTTTTTT CASTKTGTGNTGELFF
TRBJ1-1 TRBD1 TRBV3-1/TRBV3-2 NA TGTGCCAGCAGCCAGCCACAGGGGGCAGCTTTCTTT CASSQPQGAAFF
TRBJ2-7 NA TRBV15 NA TGTGCCACCAGCAGAGACAGCTACGAGCAGTACTTC CATSRDSYEQYF
TRBJ2-5 NA TRBV5-1 NA TGCGCCAGCAGCTTACGGTACCAAGAGACCCAGTACTTC CASSLRYQETQYF
TRBJ1-2 TRBD1 TRBV18 NA TGTGCCAGCTCACCATGGTTAGGGGACAGGACCTTC CASSPWLGDRTF
TRBJ2-6 TRBD1 TRBV18 NA TGTGCCAGCTCACCACCGGGACAGGGAAACCCTGGGGCCAACGTCCTGACTTTC CASSPPGQGNPGANVLTF
TRBJ1-1 TRBD1 TRBV23-1 NA TGCGCCAGCAGCCTGCAAAGGACAGGGGGCACTGAAGCTTTCTTT CASSLQRTGGTEAFF
TRBJ2-3 TRBD1 TRBV2 NA TGTGCCAGAGGACAGGGTACCACAGATACGCAGTATTTT CARGQGTTDTQYF
TRBJ1-1 NA TRBV10-1 NA TGCGCCAGCCGCTTGACTGAGAACACTGAAGCTTTCTTT CASRLTENTEAFF
TRBJ2-3 NA TRBV19 NA TGTGCCAGTAGTGAGGGAATCAGCACAGATACGCAGTATTTT CASSEGISTDTQYF
TRBJ2-3 NA TRBV18 few TGTGCCAGCTCACTTCCAGGCACAGATACGCAGTATTTT CASSLPGTDTQYF
TRBJ1-1 NA TRBV5-4 once TGTGCCAGCAGCTTAAGTTACAGGGAAAACACTGAAGCTTTCTTT CASSLSYRENTEAFF
TRBJ1-1 NA TRBV5-3 NA TGTGCCAGAAGCTTGTATCGGGGGTTAACTGAAGCTTTCTTT CARSLYRGLTEAFF
TRBJ2-7 NA TRBV7-2 NA TGTGCCAGCAGCATTAGCTGGAAGGCTTTGGAGCAGTACTTC CASSISWKALEQYF
TRBJ2-7 NA TRBV6-2/TRBV6-3 NA TGTGCCAGCAGTTACAGGCAGGGGTGGTACGAGCAGTACTTC CASSYRQGWYEQYF
TRBJ2-7 NA TRBV7-3 NA TGTGCCAGCAGCTTAACTAGGGGCGACGAGCAGTACTTC CASSLTRGDEQYF
TRBJ2-5 NA TRBV10-1 NA TGCGCCAGCAGCCCCAACCAAGAGACCCAGTACTTC CASSPNQETQYF
TRBJ1-1 NA TRBV5-1 NA TGCGCCAGCAGCCGATTGGGGGCGACGGGCACTGAAGCTTTCTTT CASSRLGATGTEAFF
TRBJ2-5 NA TRBV5-1 NA TGCGCCAGCAGCTTAACGGGACACCACCAAGAGACCCAGTACTTC CASSLTGHHQETQYF
TRBJ2-7 TRBD1 TRBV23-1 NA TGCGCCAGCAGTCAATCTTACAGGGGGCCTTCCTACGAGCAGTACTTC CASSQSYRGPSYEQYF
TRBJ1-2 TRBD1 TRBV6-5 NA TGTGCCAGCCGGGACAGTCTTAACTATGGCTACACCTTC CASRDSLNYGYTF
TRBJ1-5 NA TRBV6-1 NA TGTGCCAGCAGTGAACCCCGGGACTTCAATCAGCCCCAGCATTTT CASSEPRDFNQPQHF
TRBJ2-7 NA TRBV3-1/TRBV3-2 NA TGTGCCAGCAGCCCGGACAGTACCTACGAGCAGTACTTC CASSPDSTYEQYF
TRBJ2-1 TRBD2 TRBV10-1 NA TGCGCCAGCAGTGAGTTAGCGGGGGGCTACAATGAGCAGTTCTTC CASSELAGGYNEQFF
TRBJ1-2 TRBD1 TRBV5-1 NA TGCGCCAGCAGCTTGAGGACAGGGCTAGAAGCTAACTATGGCTACACCTTC CASSLRTGLEANYGYTF
TRBJ1-1 NA TRBV10-1 NA TGCGCCAGCAGTGAGCGGCCGGAGGGTACTGAAGCTTTCTTT CASSERPEGTEAFF
TRBJ2-5 NA TRBV5-1 NA TGCGCCAGCAGCTTGGGACAGAAAGAGACCCAGTACTTC CASSLGQKETQYF
TRBJ2-7 TRBD1 TRBV3-1/TRBV3-2 NA TGTGCCAGCAGCCACCGACAGGGGGCAAGCGAGCAGTACTTC CASSHRQGASEQYF
TRBJ1-4 TRBD1 TRBV5-1 NA TGCGCCAGCAGCCCCTTCGGACAGGATCATAATGAAAAACTGTTTTTT CASSPFGQDHNEKLFF
TRBJ1-3 NA TRBV5-1 NA TGCGCCAGCAGCTTGGCCCCCAGGCCTGACTCTGGAAACACCATATATTTT CASSLAPRPDSGNTIYF
TRBJ2-6 NA TRBV2 NA TGTGCCAGCATCCCGGACAGATTTCTCTCTGGGGCCAACGTCCTGACTTTC CASIPDRFLSGANVLTF
TRBJ1-1 NA TRBV27 NA TGTGCCAGCAGTTCGGAACAGAAGAACACTGAAGCTTTCTTT CASSSEQKNTEAFF
TRBJ2-3 TRBD2 TRBV2 few TGTGCCAGCAGTGAAGGGGGGCGGGGGGCCACAGATACGCAGTATTTT CASSEGGRGATDTQYF
TRBJ1-3 TRBD1 TRBV6-5 NA TGTGCCAGCAGTTACTCGAACAGGGGGACTGGAAACACCATATATTTT CASSYSNRGTGNTIYF
TRBJ2-3 TRBD2 TRBV24-1 once TGTGCCACCAGTGTTAGCGGGGGGGCCACAGATACGCAGTATTTT CATSVSGGATDTQYF
TRBJ2-5 TRBD1 TRBV3-1/TRBV3-2 NA TGTGCCAGCAGCCTTACAGGGGTGGAGACCCAGTACTTC CASSLTGVETQYF
TRBJ2-3 TRBD1 TRBV27 once TGTGCCAGCAGTGCCTACAGGGGGCACACAGATACGCAGTATTTT CASSAYRGHTDTQYF
TRBJ2-3 NA TRBV4-1 NA TGCGCCAGCAGCATCAGGAGGGTAGATACGCAGTATTTT CASSIRRVDTQYF
TRBJ2-2 NA TRBV19 NA TGTGCCAGTAGCTATACCGGGGAGCTGTTTTTT CASSYTGELFF
TRBJ1-5 NA TRBV3-1/TRBV3-2 NA TGTGCCAGCAGCCAGCGCGGTGGTGGCCAGCCCCAGCATTTT CASSQRGGGQPQHF
TRBJ2-1 TRBD2 TRBV2 NA TGTGCCAGCAGTGAATTAGCGGGGGAGTTCTACAATGAGCAGTTCTTC CASSELAGEFYNEQFF
TRBJ2-3 TRBD2 TRBV30 NA TGTGCCTGGAGTGTAGGGACTAGCGCAGATACGCAGTATTTT CAWSVGTSADTQYF
TRBJ1-5 TRBD1 TRBV6-1 NA TGTGCCAGCAGTGGACAGGGAACTGGTGGGCACAATCAGCCCCAGCATTTT CASSGQGTGGHNQPQHF
TRBJ2-3 NA TRBV6-2/TRBV6-3 once TGTGCCAGCAGTTACTCCTCGGGGTGGCGCACAGATACGCAGTATTTT CASSYSSGWRTDTQYF